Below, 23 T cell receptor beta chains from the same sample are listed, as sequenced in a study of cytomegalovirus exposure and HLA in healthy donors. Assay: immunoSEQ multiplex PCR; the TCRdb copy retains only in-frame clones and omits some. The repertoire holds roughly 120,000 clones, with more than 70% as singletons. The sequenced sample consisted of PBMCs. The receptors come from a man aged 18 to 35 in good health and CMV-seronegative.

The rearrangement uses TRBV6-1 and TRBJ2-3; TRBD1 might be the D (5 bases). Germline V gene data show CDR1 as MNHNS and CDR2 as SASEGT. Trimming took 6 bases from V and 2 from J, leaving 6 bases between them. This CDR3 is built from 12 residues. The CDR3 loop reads CASRQDTDTQYF. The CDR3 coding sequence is TGTGCCAGCAGACAGGACACAGATACGCAGTATTTT.

The CDR3 DNA follows: TGTGCCAGCAGTGCCTCCCACTCGGGCTCCTACAATGAGCAGTTCTTC. Translated: CASSASHSGSYNEQFF. V and J are TRBV25-1 and TRBJ2-1, with D uncertain. CDR3 size: 16 residues. V was trimmed by 4 bases and J by 0 bases, leaving 13 bases between them. CDR1 and CDR2 from the germline V gene are MGHDK and SYGVNS. Looking up the rest from reference TRBV25-1 and TRBJ2-1 gives the full variable domain: EADIYQTPRYLVIGTGKKITLECSQTMGHDKMYWYQQDPGMELHLIHYSYGVNSTEKGDLSSESTVSRIRTEHFPLTLESARPSHTSQYLCASSASHSGSYNEQFFGPGTRLTVL.

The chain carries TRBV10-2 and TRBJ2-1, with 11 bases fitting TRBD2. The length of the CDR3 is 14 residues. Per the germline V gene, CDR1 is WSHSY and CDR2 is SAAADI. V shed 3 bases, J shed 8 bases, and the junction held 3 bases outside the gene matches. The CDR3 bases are TGCGCCAGCAGTGATAGCGGGAGGGCCGATGAGCAGTTCTTC. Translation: CASSDSGRADEQFF.

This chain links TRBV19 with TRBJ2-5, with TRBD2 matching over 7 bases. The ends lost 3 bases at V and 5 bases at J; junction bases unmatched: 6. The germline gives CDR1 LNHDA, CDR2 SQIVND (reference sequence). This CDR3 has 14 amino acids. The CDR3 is CASSMGGTGETQYF. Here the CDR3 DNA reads TGTGCCAGTAGTATGGGAGGGACCGGGGAGACCCAGTACTTC.

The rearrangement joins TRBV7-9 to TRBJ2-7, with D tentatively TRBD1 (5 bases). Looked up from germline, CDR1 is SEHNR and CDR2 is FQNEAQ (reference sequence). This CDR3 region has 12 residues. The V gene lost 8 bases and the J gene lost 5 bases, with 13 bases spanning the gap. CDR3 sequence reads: CASQGAGNEQYF. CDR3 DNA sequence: TGTGCCAGCCAGGGCGCCGGTAACGAGCAGTACTTC.

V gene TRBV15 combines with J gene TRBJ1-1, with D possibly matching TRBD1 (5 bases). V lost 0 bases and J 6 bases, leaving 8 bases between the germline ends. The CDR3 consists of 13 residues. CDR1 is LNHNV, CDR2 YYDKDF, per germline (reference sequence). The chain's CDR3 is CATSRDTTAEAFF. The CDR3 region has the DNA TGTGCCACCAGCAGAGATACGACAGCTGAAGCTTTCTTT. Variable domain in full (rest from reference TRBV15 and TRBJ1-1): DAMVIQNPRYQVTQFGKPVTLSCSQTLNHNVMYWYQQKSSQAPKLLFHYYDKDFNNEADTPDNFQSRRPNTSFCFLDIRSPGLGDTAMYLCATSRDTTAEAFFGQGTRLTVV.

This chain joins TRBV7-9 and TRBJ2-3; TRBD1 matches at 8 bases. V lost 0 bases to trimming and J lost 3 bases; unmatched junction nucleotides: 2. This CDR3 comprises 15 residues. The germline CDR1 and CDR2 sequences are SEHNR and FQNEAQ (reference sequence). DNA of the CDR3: TGTGCCAGCAGCTTAGCGGACAGGGAAACAGATACGCAGTATTTT. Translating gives CASSLADRETDTQYF.

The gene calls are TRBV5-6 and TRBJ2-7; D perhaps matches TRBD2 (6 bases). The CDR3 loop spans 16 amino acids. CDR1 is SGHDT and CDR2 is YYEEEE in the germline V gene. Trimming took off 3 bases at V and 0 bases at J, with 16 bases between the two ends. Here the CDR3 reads CASSSGSSGPSYEQYF. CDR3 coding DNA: TGTGCCAGCAGCTCCGGGAGCAGCGGGCCCTCCTACGAGCAGTACTTC.

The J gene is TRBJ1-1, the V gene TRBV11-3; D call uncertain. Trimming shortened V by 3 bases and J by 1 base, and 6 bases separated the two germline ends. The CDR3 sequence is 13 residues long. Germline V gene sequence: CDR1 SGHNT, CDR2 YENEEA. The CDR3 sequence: CASSLEANTEAFF. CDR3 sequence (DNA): TGTGCCAGCAGCTTGGAGGCGAACACTGAAGCTTTCTTT.

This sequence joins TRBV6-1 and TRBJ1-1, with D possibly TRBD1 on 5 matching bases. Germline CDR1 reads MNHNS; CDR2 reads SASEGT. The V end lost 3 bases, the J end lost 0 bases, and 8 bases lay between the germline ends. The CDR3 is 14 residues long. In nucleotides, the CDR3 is TGTGCCAGCAGTGAGGACACGCTGAACACTGAAGCTTTCTTT. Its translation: CASSEDTLNTEAFF.

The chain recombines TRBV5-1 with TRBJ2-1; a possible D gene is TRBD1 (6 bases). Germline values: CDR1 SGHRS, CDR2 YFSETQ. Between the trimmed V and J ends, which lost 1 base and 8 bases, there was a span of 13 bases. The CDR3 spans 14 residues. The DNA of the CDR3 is TGCGCCAGCAGCTTGCAGGGGCCGCCCGATGAGCAGTTCTTC. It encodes CASSLQGPPDEQFF.

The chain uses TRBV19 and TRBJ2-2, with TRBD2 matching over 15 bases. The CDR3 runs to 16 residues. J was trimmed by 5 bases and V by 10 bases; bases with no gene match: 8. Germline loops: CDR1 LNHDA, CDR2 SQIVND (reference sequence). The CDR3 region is CATRTSGRAGTGELFF. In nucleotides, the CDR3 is TGTGCCACCCGGACTAGCGGGAGGGCGGGTACCGGGGAGCTGTTTTTT.

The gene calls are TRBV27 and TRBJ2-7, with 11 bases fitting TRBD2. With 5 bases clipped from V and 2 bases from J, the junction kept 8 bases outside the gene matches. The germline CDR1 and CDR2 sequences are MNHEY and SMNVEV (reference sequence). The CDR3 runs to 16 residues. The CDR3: CASSPLAGGSTYEQYF. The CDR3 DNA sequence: TGTGCCAGCAGTCCCTTAGCGGGGGGGTCGACCTACGAGCAGTACTTC.

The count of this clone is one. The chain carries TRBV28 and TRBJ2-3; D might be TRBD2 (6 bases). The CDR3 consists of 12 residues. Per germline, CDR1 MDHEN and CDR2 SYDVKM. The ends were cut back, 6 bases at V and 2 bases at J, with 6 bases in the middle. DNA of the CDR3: TGTGCCAGCAGGCGGGACACAGATACGCAGTATTTT. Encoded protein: CASRRDTDTQYF.

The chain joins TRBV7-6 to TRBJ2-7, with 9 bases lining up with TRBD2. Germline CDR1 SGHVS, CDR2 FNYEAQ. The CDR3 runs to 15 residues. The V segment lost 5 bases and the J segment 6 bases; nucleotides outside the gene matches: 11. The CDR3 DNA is TGTGCCAGCAGCCCCGGGACTAGCAGTCTCCTCGAGCAGTACTTC. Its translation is CASSPGTSSLLEQYF.

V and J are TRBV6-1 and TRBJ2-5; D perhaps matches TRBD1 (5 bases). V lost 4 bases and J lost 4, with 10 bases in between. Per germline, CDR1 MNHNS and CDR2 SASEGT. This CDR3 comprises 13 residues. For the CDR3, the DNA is TGTGCCAGCAGTGCGAAAGGGGCAGAGACCCAGTACTTC. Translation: CASSAKGAETQYF.

CDR3 amino acids: CASSQNSGGANIQYF. CDR3 bases: TGTGCCAGCAGCCAAAATAGCGGGGGGGCAAACATTCAGTACTTC. V and J are TRBV4-2 and TRBJ2-4, with 11 bases matching TRBD2. Germline V gives CDR1 LGHNA, CDR2 YNFKEQ. This CDR3 comprises 15 residues. V lost 2 bases to trimming and J lost 6 bases; unmatched junction nucleotides: 3.

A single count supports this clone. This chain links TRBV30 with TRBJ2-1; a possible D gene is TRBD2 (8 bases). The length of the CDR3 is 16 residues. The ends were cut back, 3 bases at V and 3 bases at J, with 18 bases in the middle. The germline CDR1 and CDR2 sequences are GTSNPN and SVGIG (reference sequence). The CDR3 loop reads CAWRPSGGGLYNEQFF. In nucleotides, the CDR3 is TGTGCCTGGAGGCCCTCGGGAGGGGGCCTCTACAATGAGCAGTTCTTC.

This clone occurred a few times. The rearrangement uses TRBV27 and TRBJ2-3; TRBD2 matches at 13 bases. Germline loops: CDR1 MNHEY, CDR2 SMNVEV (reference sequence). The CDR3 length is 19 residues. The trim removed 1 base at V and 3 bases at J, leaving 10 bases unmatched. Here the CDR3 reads CASSLYPNRLAGGTDTQYF. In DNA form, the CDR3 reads TGTGCCAGCAGTTTATATCCCAACAGACTAGCGGGAGGTACAGATACGCAGTATTTT.

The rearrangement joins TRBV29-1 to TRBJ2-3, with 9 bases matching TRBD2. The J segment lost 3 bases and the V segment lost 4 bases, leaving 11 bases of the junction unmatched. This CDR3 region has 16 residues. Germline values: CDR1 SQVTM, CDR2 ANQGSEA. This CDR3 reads CSVVSGSREGTDTQYF. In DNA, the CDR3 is TGCAGCGTTGTTTCGGGTTCGCGGGAGGGGACAGATACGCAGTATTTT.

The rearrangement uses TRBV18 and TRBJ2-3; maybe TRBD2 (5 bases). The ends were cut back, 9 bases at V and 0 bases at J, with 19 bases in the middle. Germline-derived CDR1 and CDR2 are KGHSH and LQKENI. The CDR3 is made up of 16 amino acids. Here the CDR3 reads CASSRRVSQSTDTQYF. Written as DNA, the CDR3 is TGTGCCAGTTCAAGGCGGGTCTCCCAAAGCACAGATACGCAGTATTTT.

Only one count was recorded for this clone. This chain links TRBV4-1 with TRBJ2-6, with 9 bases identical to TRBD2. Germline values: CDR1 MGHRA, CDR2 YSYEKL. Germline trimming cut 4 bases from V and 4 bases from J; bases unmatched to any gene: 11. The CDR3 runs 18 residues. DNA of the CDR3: TGCGCCAGCAGCCGCTCACAGCGGGGGGAGTCAGGGGCCAACGTCCTGACTTTC. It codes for CASSRSQRGESGANVLTF.

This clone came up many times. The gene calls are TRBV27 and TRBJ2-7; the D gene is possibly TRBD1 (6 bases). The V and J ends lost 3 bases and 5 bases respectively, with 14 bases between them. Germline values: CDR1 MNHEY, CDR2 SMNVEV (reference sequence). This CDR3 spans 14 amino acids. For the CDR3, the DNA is TGTGCCAGCAGTTTTGGGCAGGGGTCCGACGAGCAGTACTTC. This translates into CASSFGQGSDEQYF.